This record concerns one T cell receptor (beta chain) sequence. Its cognate antigen is unknown. The data are from a study of cytomegalovirus exposure and HLA in healthy donors. On the study more broadly: Early released data comprised 75 million to 100 million unique TCRs from HLA-typed donors.

Findings and limits, study-wide: Certain sequence variants were highly shared and formed a cluster, and this cluster was likely a sequencing artifact.

It was with 60 Vbeta and 13 Jbeta primers that the PCR ran. The data were produced by immunoSEQ multiplex PCR, yet TCRdb's version contains in-frame clones alone and is incomplete. The sample holds fewer than 250,000 clones, about four fifths seen once. The clonotype originates from a middle-aged man in good health and CMV-seropositive. The specimen was PBMCs.

The CDR3 region is CASSNDRAGTEAFF. Written as DNA, the CDR3 is TGTGCCAGTAGTAACGACAGGGCCGGCACTGAAGCTTTCTTT. The rearrangement uses TRBV19 and TRBJ1-1, with 7 positions matching TRBD1. Germline assignment: CDR1 LNHDA and CDR2 SQIVND (reference sequence). The CDR3 has 14 amino acids. V was pared by 4 bases and J by 4 bases, with 6 bases of the junction left unmatched.